A single sample gave rise to the 30 T cell receptor beta chains below, sequenced in a study of blood T cell repertoires in COVID-19. Repertoires were generated with immunoSEQ multiplex PCR, while TCRdb's copy carries only in-frame clones and drops some. The sample carries a few hundred thousand clones, about four fifths recorded once. Sequencing was done on a sample of peripheral blood. The receptors were sampled from an older person with COVID-19, enrolled during active disease.

Details on this clone: This sample also contains other DNA sequences that code for the same CDR3. The rearrangement uses TRBV10-3 and TRBJ1-1; D is ambiguous. The CDR3 totals 15 residues. The V and J ends lost 0 bases and 0 bases respectively, with 8 bases between them. Per the germline V gene, CDR1 is ENHRY and CDR2 is SYGVKD. For the CDR3, the DNA is TGTGCCATCAGTGAGTCGGGAGGAATGAACACTGAAGCTTTCTTT. Residues: CAISESGGMNTEAFF.

This clone has more than one count but fewer than ten. V usage is TRBV5-4 and J usage is TRBJ2-2; TRBD2 matches at 14 bases. V lost 4 bases to trimming and J lost 6 bases; unmatched junction nucleotides: 11. This CDR3 contains 18 residues. CDR1 is SGHNT, CDR2 YYREEE, per germline (reference sequence). As DNA, the CDR3 is TGTGCCAGCAGCCCCCGGACTAGCGGGGGGCGGGGGGCCGGGGAGCTGTTTTTT. Translation: CASSPRTSGGRGAGELFF.

The chain uses TRBV7-2 and TRBJ2-7; 7 nucleotides line up with TRBD2. The trim removed 3 bases at V and 6 bases at J, leaving 8 bases unmatched. CDR1 SGHTA and CDR2 FQGNSA come from the germline V gene. This CDR3 is 14 amino acids long. CDR3 sequence: CASSLGGKRIEQYF. CDR3 sequence (DNA): TGTGCCAGCAGCTTGGGGGGGAAAAGGATCGAGCAGTACTTC.

The chain has TRBV29-1 and TRBJ1-3, with D hard to call. V dropped 4 bases and J dropped 0 bases, with 7 bases sitting between them. Germline V gene lookup returns CDR1 SQVTM and CDR2 ANQGSEA. There are 13 residues in the CDR3. CDR3: CSVGASSGNTIYF. The CDR3 DNA sequence: TGCAGCGTTGGGGCTTCCTCTGGAAACACCATATATTTT.

The V call is TRBV6-5, the J call TRBJ2-7; D is possibly TRBD1 (5 bases). The CDR3 runs to 15 residues. With 0 bases removed from V and 7 bases from J, the gap between germline ends came to 16 bases. Germline V gene lookup returns CDR1 MNHEY and CDR2 SVGAGI. CDR3 nucleotides: TGTGCCAGCAGTTACTCGATGCCCGGGTCAGGGGAGCAGTACTTC. Amino acid sequence: CASSYSMPGSGEQYF.

The chain joins TRBV18 to TRBJ1-1, with 7 bases aligning to TRBD1. The CDR3 runs to 13 residues. With 3 bases clipped from V and 7 bases from J, the junction kept 5 bases outside the gene matches. CDR1 and CDR2 (germline): KGHSH, LQKENI. The CDR3 nucleotides are TGTGCCAGCTCACCCACCACAGGGGTTGAAGCTTTCTTT. This sequence encodes CASSPTTGVEAFF.

This chain joins TRBV27 and TRBJ2-4, with a tentative D call TRBD2 (6 bases). CDR3 length: 16 residues. V lost 4 bases and J lost 8, with 21 bases in between. The germline V gene encodes CDR1 MNHEY and CDR2 SMNVEV (reference sequence). Here the CDR3 reads CASSSLASGGGDIQYF. For the CDR3, the DNA is TGTGCCAGCAGTTCCCTGGCCTCTGGGGGAGGTGACATTCAGTACTTC.

This chain connects TRBV28 to TRBJ1-5; 7 bases are shared with TRBD1. Germline V gene lookup returns CDR1 MDHEN and CDR2 SYDVKM. CDR3 length: 12 amino acids. After removal of 10 bases from V and 6 bases from J, the junction contained 6 bases not matched to a gene. This CDR3 is CATGQAVQPQHF. The CDR3 DNA is TGTGCCACCGGACAGGCGGTTCAGCCCCAGCATTTT.

Only one count was recorded for this clone. The J gene is TRBJ2-7, the V gene TRBV7-2; 7 bases map to TRBD2. V shed 3 bases, J shed 6 bases, and the junction held 11 bases outside the gene matches. This CDR3 has 15 residues. Germline V CDR1 and CDR2: SGHTA, FQGNSA. CDR3 in amino acids: CASSFGAGEVSEQYF. The DNA for the CDR3 is TGTGCCAGCAGCTTTGGGGCGGGAGAGGTCTCCGAGCAGTACTTC. The full variable domain, with the rest looked up from reference TRBV7-2 and TRBJ2-7, is GAGVSQSPSNKVTEKGKDVELRCDPISGHTALYWYRQSLGQGLEFLIYFQGNSAPDKSGLPSDRFSAERTGGSVSTLTIQRTQQEDSAVYLCASSFGAGEVSEQYFGPGTRLTVT.

The V call is TRBV3-1 (or the pseudogene TRBV3-2), the J call TRBJ1-5; 7 bases fit TRBD1. This CDR3 has 13 residues. After removal of 4 bases from V and 7 bases from J, the junction contained 4 bases not matched to a gene. CDR1 LGHDT and CDR2 YNNKEL come from the germline V gene (reference sequence). The DNA for the CDR3 is TGTGCCAGCAGCCTAGGGGGCGGGCAGCCCCAGCATTTT. It encodes CASSLGGGQPQHF.

V usage is TRBV18 and J usage is TRBJ2-1, with 8 positions matching TRBD1. Trimming removed 6 bases from V and 7 bases from J; junction bases left unmatched: 11. Germline CDR1 reads KGHSH; CDR2 reads LQKENI. The CDR3 consists of 15 residues. CDR3 amino acids: CASSQEQGALNEQFF. The CDR3 coding sequence is TGTGCCAGCTCCCAGGAGCAGGGGGCTTTGAATGAGCAGTTCTTC.

This rearrangement joins TRBV27 to TRBJ2-7, with TRBD1 identical over 7 bases. V lost 4 bases, J lost 2 bases, and 8 bases stayed unmatched. CDR1 is MNHEY, CDR2 SMNVEV, per germline (reference sequence). The CDR3 spans 15 residues. CDR3 loop: CASSSTGESTYEQYF. In DNA, the CDR3 is TGTGCCAGCAGTTCTACAGGGGAATCAACCTACGAGCAGTACTTC.

V and J are TRBV28 and TRBJ2-3; 8 nucleotides align to TRBD1. With V trimmed by 6 bases and J by 3 bases, 5 bases remained unmatched. Per germline, CDR1 MDHEN and CDR2 SYDVKM. CDR3 length: 14 residues. This chain's CDR3 is CASRRTGRTDTQYF. The CDR3, as DNA: TGTGCCAGCAGGCGGACAGGGAGAACAGATACGCAGTATTTT.

The CDR3 DNA is TGTTCGCAGCCCGATGAGACAGGGGTCGAAGAGACCCAGTACTTC. Amino acid sequence: CSQPDETGVEETQYF. The gene calls are TRBV7-3 and TRBJ2-5, with 8 nucleotides matching TRBD1. CDR1 is SGHTA, CDR2 FQGTGA, per germline. This CDR3 spans 15 amino acids.

This sequence joins TRBV5-1 and TRBJ2-5; 9 positions agree with TRBD1. Trimming took 2 bases from V and 1 from J; bases not matched to a gene: 0. Germline V gene data show CDR1 as SGHRS and CDR2 as YFSETQ. The CDR3 spans 14 residues. The CDR3 nucleotides read TGCGCCAGCAGCTTACAGGGGGCCCAAGAGACCCAGTACTTC. Its translation is CASSLQGAQETQYF.

This sequence joins TRBV2 and TRBJ2-6, with D tentatively TRBD2 (5 bases). V lost 4 bases, J lost 0 bases, and 7 bases lay in between. The germline gives CDR1 SNHLY, CDR2 FYNNEI. This CDR3 comprises 15 residues. CDR3 loop: CASSGGISGANVLTF. CDR3 nucleotide sequence: TGTGCCAGCAGTGGAGGGATCTCTGGGGCCAACGTCCTGACTTTC.

The chain employs TRBV5-1 and TRBJ2-5, with TRBD1 matching over 9 bases. V was clipped by 3 bases and J by 1 base; unmatched bases: 7. This CDR3 is 16 amino acids long. CDR1 and CDR2 (germline): SGHRS, YFSETQ. CDR3 bases: TGCGCCAGCAGCTCCCCGACAGGGGGGATCCAAGAGACCCAGTACTTC. Translating it yields CASSSPTGGIQETQYF.

The J gene is TRBJ2-5, the V gene TRBV19; the match to TRBD1 covers 9 bases. Trimming took 4 bases from V and 5 from J; bases not matched to a gene: 8. The CDR3 is 15 residues long. Germline V lookup: CDR1 LNHDA, CDR2 SQIVND (reference sequence). The CDR3 spells CASSSPTGGPETQYF. The CDR3 DNA sequence: TGTGCCAGTAGTAGCCCGACAGGGGGGCCCGAGACCCAGTACTTC.

The rearrangement joins TRBV28 to TRBJ2-3; D might be TRBD2 (6 bases). Germline V gene sequence: CDR1 MDHEN, CDR2 SYDVKM. The CDR3 runs 16 residues. Trimming removed 3 bases from V and 5 bases from J, with 18 bases in between. In nucleotides, the CDR3 is TGTGCCAGCAGTTTCTTTGTCCGGGAGTACCAAGATACGCAGTATTTT. Its translation: CASSFFVREYQDTQYF.

Notes on this clone: The junction and the germline gene differ at one end; a read error may be behind it. The genes are TRBV10-3 and TRBJ2-7; tentative D call: TRBD2 (6 bases). Germline V gene lookup returns CDR1 ENHRY and CDR2 SYGVKD. The CDR3 consists of 13 residues. This chain's CDR3 is CAISEGEDGTSSF. CDR3 nucleotide sequence: TGTGCCATCAGTGAGGGGGAGGACGGAACGTCCTCGTTC.

J is TRBJ1-4 and V is TRBV6-5; the D is unclear. The CDR3 consists of 14 residues. Trimming removed 2 bases from V and 5 bases from J, with 9 bases in between. The germline V gene has CDR1 MNHEY and CDR2 SVGAGI. CDR3 sequence reads: CASSYGRKNEKLFF. CDR3 sequence (DNA): TGTGCCAGCAGTTACGGCAGGAAAAATGAAAAACTGTTTTTT.

The rearrangement joins TRBV9 to TRBJ2-4, with D unclear. Trimming took off 0 bases at V and 8 bases at J, with 9 bases between the two ends. CDR1 is SGDLS and CDR2 is YYNGEE in the germline V gene. The CDR3 runs to 13 residues. CDR3 DNA: TGTGCCAGCAGCGTAGGAGGAAACGACATTCAGTACTTC. It translates to CASSVGGNDIQYF. Supplemented by reference TRBV9 and TRBJ2-4, the full variable domain reads DSGVTQTPKHLITATGQRVTLRCSPRSGDLSVYWYQQSLDQGLQFLIQYYNGEERAKGNILERFSAQQFPDLHSELNLSSLELGDSALYFCASSVGGNDIQYFGAGTRLSVL.

Turning to this clone: An end of the junction does not agree with germline; a read error may underlie this. The chain carries TRBV2 and TRBJ2-3, with 10 positions matching TRBD2. Germline V gene data show CDR1 as SNHLY and CDR2 as FYNNEI. The CDR3 contains 12 residues. CDR3 protein: CASKVAGGLPHF. The DNA for the CDR3 is TGTGCCAGCAAAGTAGCGGGGGGCCTCCCGCATTTT. Variable domain in full (rest from reference TRBV2 and TRBJ2-3): EPEVTQTPSHQVTQMGQEVILRCVPISNHLYFYWYRQILGQKVEFLVSFYNNEISEKSEIFDDQFSVERPDGSNFTLKIRSTKLEDSAMYFCASKVAGGLPHFGPGTRLTVL.

The chain couples TRBV6-5 to TRBJ2-2; TRBD2 is a possible D gene (5 bases). Trimming took 2 bases from V and 5 from J, leaving 9 bases between them. The CDR3 sequence is 14 residues long. Germline-derived CDR1 and CDR2 are MNHEY and SVGAGI. DNA for the CDR3: TGTGCCAGCAGTTACCTGGCGGGTACCGGGGAGCTGTTTTTT. Translating gives CASSYLAGTGELFF.

The chain has TRBV3-1 (or the pseudogene TRBV3-2) and TRBJ1-6, with D possibly being TRBD1 (6 bases). Germline V gene data show CDR1 as LGHDT and CDR2 as YNNKEL (reference sequence). The CDR3 is 15 residues long. V was pared by 1 base and J by 9 bases, with 13 bases between. CDR3 DNA: TGTGCCAGCAGCCAAGTTCTGCAGGGGCCTTCACCCCTCCACTTT. Its translation is CASSQVLQGPSPLHF.

This chain joins TRBV19 and TRBJ2-7; D is possibly TRBD1 (6 bases). V was clipped by 9 bases and J by 4 bases, with 19 bases between them. CDR3 length: 14 amino acids. Looked up from germline, CDR1 is LNHDA and CDR2 is SQIVND (reference sequence). CDR3 in DNA: TGTGCCAGCAGAGTGGCGCAAGGGGGTTACGAGCAGTACTTC. Amino acid sequence: CASRVAQGGYEQYF.

Details on this clone: One junction end does not reproduce the germline sequence, and a read error may be involved. The rearrangement links TRBV24-1 to TRBJ2-1; a possible D gene is TRBD2 (6 bases). The CDR3 is 15 residues long. The V gene's germline CDR1 is KGHDR and CDR2 SFDVKD. CDR3: CTTSDHKRGLGEQFF. The CDR3 DNA reads TGTACCACCAGTGACCATAAGAGGGGACTCGGGGAGCAGTTCTTC.

This chain links TRBV2 with TRBJ1-2, with 7 nucleotides matching TRBD1. V was pared by 2 bases and J by 3 bases, with 9 bases of the junction left unmatched. The germline gives CDR1 SNHLY, CDR2 FYNNEI. The CDR3 covers 16 residues. The CDR3 sequence: CASSESVAGGYYGYTF. In DNA form, the CDR3 reads TGTGCCAGCAGTGAATCAGTCGCAGGGGGTTACTATGGCTACACCTTC.

The chain uses TRBV11-3 and TRBJ2-2; 10 nucleotides align to TRBD2. Germline V gene sequence: CDR1 SGHNT, CDR2 YENEEA. The V segment lost 5 bases and the J segment 5 bases; nucleotides outside the gene matches: 2. The CDR3 loop spans 14 amino acids. CDR3: CASSMGLATGELFF. The CDR3 nucleotides read TGTGCCAGCAGCATGGGACTAGCGACCGGGGAGCTGTTTTTT.

The V gene is TRBV19, the J gene TRBJ1-5; D is perhaps TRBD1 (6 bases). V was trimmed by 6 bases and J by 2 bases, leaving 8 bases between them. Looked up from germline, CDR1 is LNHDA and CDR2 is SQIVND (reference sequence). The CDR3 has 13 amino acids. The CDR3 protein is CASRGGGNQPQHF. The CDR3, as DNA: TGTGCCAGTAGAGGGGGTGGCAATCAGCCCCAGCATTTT.